This T cell receptor (beta chain) was retrieved from a study of OX40 agonist ivuxolimab in advanced cancers. CDR1 LNHNV and CDR2 YYDKDF come from the germline V gene (reference sequence). Trimming cost V 0 bases and J 0 bases, with 6 bases left between them. The CDR3 is 14 amino acids. Sequenced by immunoSEQ multiplex PCR; TCRdb stores in-frame clones only, minus some. The table has under 25,000 clones, 74% seen once. In its sample, this clone was seen a few times. The same CDR3 is also encoded by other DNA sequences in this sample. The sample was CD4+ or CD8+ T cells sorted from blood, taken in a trial of the OX40 agonist ivuxolimab. The source of this sequence is an adult with an advanced solid tumor such as melanoma, head and neck, liver or kidney cancer. The chain employs TRBV15 and TRBJ2-7; D is unresolved. The CDR3 sequence: CATSRDVASYEQYF. CDR3 in DNA: TGTGCCACCAGCAGAGATGTGGCCTCCTACGAGCAGTACTTC.